Each of the 24 T cell receptor beta chains below was sequenced from the same sample in a study of OX40 agonist ivuxolimab in advanced cancers. TCRdb's table, derived via immunoSEQ multiplex PCR, lists solely in-frame clones and lacks some. The profile shows about 79,000 clones, about nine tenths of them singletons. Sequences were derived from CD4+ or CD8+ T cells sorted from blood, sampled in a trial of the OX40 agonist ivuxolimab. The receptors were gathered from an adult with an advanced solid tumor such as melanoma, head and neck, liver or kidney cancer.

J is TRBJ2-2 and V is TRBV7-3; 7 bases are a match to TRBD2. Germline CDR1 and CDR2: SGHTA and FQGTGA. Trimming cost V 2 bases and J 6 bases; bases outside gene matches: 3. The CDR3 is 14 residues long. The CDR3 region is CASSLAGESGELFF. In nucleotides, the CDR3 is TGTGCCAGCAGCTTAGCGGGAGAGTCCGGGGAGCTGTTTTTT.

The chain is built from TRBV28 and TRBJ1-1; the D gene is possibly TRBD1 (6 bases). V was trimmed by 4 bases and J by 0 bases, leaving 9 bases between them. The CDR3 covers 14 residues. From germline, CDR1 is MDHEN and CDR2 SYDVKM. The CDR3 DNA is TGTGCCAGCAGTTCGGGACAATTGAACACTGAAGCTTTCTTT. Translated: CASSSGQLNTEAFF.

The V and J genes are TRBV6-1 and TRBJ1-2, with D unresolved. This CDR3 has 11 residues. V was clipped by 10 bases and J by 7 bases, with 13 bases between them. Germline CDR1 MNHNS, CDR2 SASEGT. CDR3 coding DNA: TGTGCCACCCAAGAGAGTTTTGGCTACACCTTC. It yields the protein CATQESFGYTF.

The chain combines TRBV4-1 with TRBJ2-5; weak D call: TRBD1 (6 bases). V was trimmed by 4 bases and J by 5 bases, leaving 11 bases between them. The germline gives CDR1 MGHRA, CDR2 YSYEKL. The CDR3 sequence is 13 residues long. DNA for the CDR3: TGCGCCAGCAGCCGGGGGCCCCGGGAGACCCAGTACTTC. Protein product: CASSRGPRETQYF.

This rearrangement joins TRBV5-4 to TRBJ1-4, with TRBD1 identical over 8 bases. With V trimmed by 4 bases and J by 3 bases, 5 bases remained unmatched. Germline V gene sequence: CDR1 SGHNT, CDR2 YYREEE (reference sequence). The CDR3 sequence is 15 residues long. This chain's CDR3 is CASSVTGVANEKLFF. Written as DNA, the CDR3 is TGTGCCAGCAGCGTGACAGGGGTAGCTAATGAAAAACTGTTTTTT.

CDR3 sequence reads: CASSPVAGGRTDTQYF. CDR3 DNA: TGTGCCAGCTCTCCCGTAGCGGGAGGGCGCACAGATACGCAGTATTTT. The chain couples TRBV18 to TRBJ2-3; 11 bases match TRBD2. The CDR3 sequence is 16 residues long. The V gene's germline CDR1 is KGHSH and CDR2 LQKENI. V lost 6 bases and J lost 1; bases outside the gene matches: 6.

The chain has TRBV7-2 and TRBJ2-7, with D uncertain. The V and J ends lost 4 bases and 8 bases respectively, with 12 bases between them. Germline CDR1 is SGHTA and CDR2 is FQGNSA. The CDR3 is 12 amino acids. The CDR3 DNA reads TGTGCCAGCAGCTCCCGGTCCAAACAGCAGTACTTC. Amino acids: CASSSRSKQQYF.

The rearrangement uses TRBV5-5 and TRBJ1-3; D unclear. The CDR3 runs to 17 residues. The V gene's germline CDR1 is SGHKS and CDR2 YYEKEE (reference sequence). Trimming stripped 0 bases from V and 0 bases from J, with 13 bases between. The CDR3 coding sequence is TGTGCCAGCAGCTTGGGGCCGACCATTTACTCTGGAAACACCATATATTTT. Amino acids: CASSLGPTIYSGNTIYF.

The rearrangement uses TRBV29-1 and TRBJ2-3; perhaps D is TRBD1 or TRBD2 (6 bases each). This CDR3 contains 17 residues. Looked up from germline, CDR1 is SQVTM and CDR2 is ANQGSEA. The V end was cut by 6 bases, the J end by 1 base, with 23 bases between. CDR3 bases: TGCAGCGTCCCCGGGGGCCTAGAGCGATCCGGCACAGATACGCAGTATTTT. It codes for CSVPGGLERSGTDTQYF.

The J gene is TRBJ2-7, the V gene TRBV27; unclear D gene. Per the germline V gene, CDR1 is MNHEY and CDR2 is SMNVEV (reference sequence). V was trimmed by 10 bases and J by 6 bases, leaving 16 bases between them. The CDR3 is made up of 12 amino acids. As DNA, the CDR3 is TGTGCCACCAAAACCCCATCGGGCGAGCAGTACTTC. Amino acid sequence: CATKTPSGEQYF.

The chain employs TRBV5-1 and TRBJ1-3, with D uncertain. V lost 4 bases to trimming and J lost 1 base, with 6 bases between them. CDR3 length: 13 residues. Germline V gives CDR1 SGHRS, CDR2 YFSETQ. The CDR3 bases are TGCGCCAGCAGCACGGGGTCTGGAAACACCATATATTTT. It encodes CASSTGSGNTIYF.

V gene TRBV5-5 combines with J gene TRBJ2-7; TRBD1 matches 11 bases. The V gene end was trimmed by 3 bases and the J gene end by 2 bases; junction bases not matched to a gene: 1. From germline, CDR1 is SGHKS and CDR2 YYEKEE (reference sequence). The CDR3 loop spans 14 amino acids. The CDR3 here is CASSWGQGAYEQYF. CDR3 nucleotide sequence: TGTGCCAGCAGCTGGGGACAGGGGGCCTACGAGCAGTACTTC.

V usage is TRBV5-1 and J usage is TRBJ2-7, with 11 bases identical to TRBD1. Trimming removed 0 bases from V and 5 bases from J; junction bases left unmatched: 10. Looked up from germline, CDR1 is SGHRS and CDR2 is YFSETQ. This CDR3 has 17 residues. CDR3 nucleotide sequence: TGCGCCAGCAGCTTGGACCCGCCGGGACAGGGGGTACACGAGCAGTACTTC. Translation gives CASSLDPPGQGVHEQYF.

The genes are TRBV15 and TRBJ1-5; a weak D match, TRBD1 (6 bases). Trimming stripped 5 bases from V and 2 bases from J, with 10 bases between. From germline, CDR1 is LNHNV and CDR2 YYDKDF (reference sequence). The CDR3 runs to 14 residues. CDR3 sequence: CATSPRQGNQPQHF. As DNA, the CDR3 is TGTGCCACCAGCCCTCGACAGGGCAATCAGCCCCAGCATTTT.

The genes are TRBV6-4 and TRBJ1-1; D is perhaps TRBD1 (5 bases). Germline V CDR1 and CDR2: MRHNA, SNTAGT. V lost 5 bases to trimming and J lost 3 bases, with 10 bases between them. This CDR3 is built from 13 residues. The CDR3 region has the DNA TGTGCCAGCAGTAAGGTCAGGGACACTGAAGCTTTCTTT. Translated: CASSKVRDTEAFF.

V is TRBV5-1 and J is TRBJ1-1; D is unclear. Germline values: CDR1 SGHRS, CDR2 YFSETQ. V lost 0 bases, J lost 0 bases, and 3 bases lay in between. The CDR3 is made up of 13 amino acids. CDR3 bases: TGCGCCAGCAGCTTGGAGATGAACACTGAAGCTTTCTTT. Translation gives CASSLEMNTEAFF.

This chain connects TRBV28 to TRBJ2-7; 10 nucleotides match TRBD2. CDR1 and CDR2 (germline): MDHEN, SYDVKM. This CDR3 has 15 residues. V shed 6 bases and J 4 bases; nucleotides not matched to a gene: 9. The CDR3 loop is CASRAALAGVYEQYF. In DNA form, the CDR3 reads TGTGCCAGCAGAGCAGCCCTAGCGGGAGTTTACGAGCAGTACTTC.

The CDR3 loop reads CASGDSFSGANVLTF. Written as DNA, the CDR3 is TGTGCCAGTGGGGACAGCTTCTCTGGGGCCAACGTCCTGACTTTC. The gene calls are TRBV19 and TRBJ2-6; 7 positions agree with TRBD1. Germline V lookup: CDR1 LNHDA, CDR2 SQIVND (reference sequence). The CDR3 contains 15 residues. After removal of 8 bases from V and 0 bases from J, the junction contained 4 bases not matched to a gene.

The chain carries TRBV5-5 and TRBJ1-1; TRBD1 is a possible D gene (5 bases). Germline assignment: CDR1 SGHKS and CDR2 YYEKEE (reference sequence). Trimming took 0 bases from V and 0 from J, leaving 9 bases between them. CDR3 length equals 15 residues. Here the CDR3 DNA reads TGTGCCAGCAGCTTGGTGGGGCAGATGAACACTGAAGCTTTCTTT. Encoded protein: CASSLVGQMNTEAFF. The full variable domain, rest sourced from reference TRBV5-5 and TRBJ1-1, is DAGVTQSPTHLIKTRGQQVTLRCSPISGHKSVSWYQQVLGQGPQFIFQYYEKEERGRGNFPDRFSARQFPNYSSELNVNALLLGDSALYLCASSLVGQMNTEAFFGQGTRLTVV.

This chain links TRBV28 with TRBJ2-1; 16 bases align to TRBD2. The germline V gene encodes CDR1 MDHEN and CDR2 SYDVKM. The trim removed 5 bases at V and 3 bases at J, leaving 13 bases unmatched. The CDR3 totals 20 residues. The CDR3 protein is CASSRRPGLAGGGDYNEQFF. DNA of the CDR3: TGTGCCAGCAGTCGTAGACCGGGACTAGCGGGAGGGGGAGACTACAATGAGCAGTTCTTC. The full variable domain, with the rest looked up from reference TRBV28 and TRBJ2-1, is DVKVTQSSRYLVKRTGEKVFLECVQDMDHENMFWYRQDPGLGLRLIYFSYDVKMKEKGDIPEGYSVSREKKERFSLILESASTNQTSMYLCASSRRPGLAGGGDYNEQFFGPGTRLTVL.

The CDR3 is CASSVDTGSRYEQYF. CDR3 DNA sequence: TGTGCCAGCAGCGTAGATACAGGGTCCCGCTACGAGCAGTACTTC. The chain uses TRBV9 and TRBJ2-7; a possible D gene is TRBD1 (6 bases). In germline, CDR1 is SGDLS, CDR2 YYNGEE. The CDR3 runs 15 residues. V lost 0 bases to trimming and J lost 3 bases, with 13 bases between them.

The J gene is TRBJ2-5, the V gene TRBV5-1; D ambiguous. The V gene's germline CDR1 is SGHRS and CDR2 YFSETQ. With 1 base removed from V and 4 bases from J, the gap between germline ends came to 8 bases. The CDR3 consists of 13 residues. Here the CDR3 reads CASSLTLRETQYF. In DNA, the CDR3 is TGCGCCAGCAGCTTGACGTTGAGAGAGACCCAGTACTTC.

The V and J genes are TRBV5-6 and TRBJ2-5; 7 bases are shared with TRBD1. The CDR3 is 14 residues long. The germline V gene has CDR1 SGHDT and CDR2 YYEEEE. Trimming took 4 bases from V and 8 from J; bases not matched to a gene: 11. The DNA for the CDR3 is TGTGCCAGCAGCCGAGGACAGGCCCAGGCAACCCAGTACTTC. Its translation is CASSRGQAQATQYF.

The J gene is TRBJ1-5, the V gene TRBV4-2; D is unclear. V was shortened by 3 bases and J by 4 bases, with 13 bases between the two germline ends. This CDR3 contains 15 residues. The germline gives CDR1 LGHNA, CDR2 YNFKEQ. In DNA, the CDR3 is TGTGCCAGCAGCCATCTTGGACCCGATAATCAGCCCCAGCATTTT. It specifies CASSHLGPDNQPQHF.